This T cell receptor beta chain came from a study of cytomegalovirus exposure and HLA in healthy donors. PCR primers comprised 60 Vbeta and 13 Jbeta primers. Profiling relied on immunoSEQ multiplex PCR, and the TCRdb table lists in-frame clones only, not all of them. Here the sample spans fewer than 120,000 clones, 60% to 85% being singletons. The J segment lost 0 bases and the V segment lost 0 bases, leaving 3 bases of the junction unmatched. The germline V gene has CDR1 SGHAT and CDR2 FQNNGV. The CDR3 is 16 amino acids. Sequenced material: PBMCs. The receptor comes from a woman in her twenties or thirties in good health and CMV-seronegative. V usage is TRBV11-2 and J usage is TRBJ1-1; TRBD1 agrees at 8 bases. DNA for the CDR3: TGTGCCAGCAGCTTAGATGGGGGACAGGTGAACACTGAAGCTTTCTTT. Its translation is CASSLDGGQVNTEAFF.